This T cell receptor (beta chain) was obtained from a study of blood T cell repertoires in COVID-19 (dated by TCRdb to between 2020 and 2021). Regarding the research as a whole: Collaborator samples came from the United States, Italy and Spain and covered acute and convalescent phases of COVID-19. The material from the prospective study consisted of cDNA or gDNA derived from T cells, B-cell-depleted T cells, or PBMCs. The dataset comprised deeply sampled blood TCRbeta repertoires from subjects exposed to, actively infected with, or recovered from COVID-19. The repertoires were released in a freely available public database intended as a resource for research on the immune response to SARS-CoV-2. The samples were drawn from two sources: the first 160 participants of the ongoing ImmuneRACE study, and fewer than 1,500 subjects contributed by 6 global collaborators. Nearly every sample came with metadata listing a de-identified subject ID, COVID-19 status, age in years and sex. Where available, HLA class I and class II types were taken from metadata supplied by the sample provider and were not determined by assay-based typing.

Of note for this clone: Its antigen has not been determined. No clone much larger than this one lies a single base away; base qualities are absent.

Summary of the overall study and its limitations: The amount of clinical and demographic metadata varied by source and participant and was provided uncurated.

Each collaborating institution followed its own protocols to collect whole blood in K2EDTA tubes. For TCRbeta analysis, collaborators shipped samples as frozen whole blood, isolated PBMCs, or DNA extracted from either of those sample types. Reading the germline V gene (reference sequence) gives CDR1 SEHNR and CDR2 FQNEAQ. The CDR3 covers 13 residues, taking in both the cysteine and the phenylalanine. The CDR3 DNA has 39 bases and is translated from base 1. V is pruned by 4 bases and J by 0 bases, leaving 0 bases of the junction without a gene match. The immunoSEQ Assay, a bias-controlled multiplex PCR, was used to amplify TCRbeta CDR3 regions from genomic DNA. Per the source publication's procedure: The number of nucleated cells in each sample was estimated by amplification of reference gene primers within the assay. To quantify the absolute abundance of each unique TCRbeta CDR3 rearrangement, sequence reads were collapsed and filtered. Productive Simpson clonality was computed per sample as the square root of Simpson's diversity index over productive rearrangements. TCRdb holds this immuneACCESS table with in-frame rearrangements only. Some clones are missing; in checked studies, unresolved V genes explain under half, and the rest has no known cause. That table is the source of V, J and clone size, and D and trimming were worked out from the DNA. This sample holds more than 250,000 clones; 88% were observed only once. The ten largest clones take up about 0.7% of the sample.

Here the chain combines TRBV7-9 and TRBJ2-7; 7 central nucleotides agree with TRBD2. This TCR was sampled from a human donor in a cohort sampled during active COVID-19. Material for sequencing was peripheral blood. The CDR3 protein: CASSSGGSYEQYF. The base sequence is TGTGCCAGCAGCTCGGGGGGCTCCTACGAGCAGTACTTC. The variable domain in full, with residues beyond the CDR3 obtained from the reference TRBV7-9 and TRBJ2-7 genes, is DTGVSQNPRHKITKRGQNVTFRCDPISEHNRLYWYRQTLGQGPEFLTYFQNEAQLEKSRLLSDRFSAERPKGSFSTLEIQRTEQGDSAMYLCASSSGGSYEQYFGPGTRLTVT.